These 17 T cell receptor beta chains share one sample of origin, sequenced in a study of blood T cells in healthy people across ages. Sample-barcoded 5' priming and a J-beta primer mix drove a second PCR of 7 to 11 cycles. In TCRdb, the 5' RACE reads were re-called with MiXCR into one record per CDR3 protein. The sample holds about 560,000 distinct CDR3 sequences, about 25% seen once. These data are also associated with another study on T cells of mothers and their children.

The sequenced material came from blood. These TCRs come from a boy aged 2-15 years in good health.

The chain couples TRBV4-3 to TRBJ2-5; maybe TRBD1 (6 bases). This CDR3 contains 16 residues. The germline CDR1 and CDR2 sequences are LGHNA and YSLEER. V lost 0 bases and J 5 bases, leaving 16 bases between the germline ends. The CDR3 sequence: CASSQDRPGAGETQYF. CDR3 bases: TGCGCCAGCAGCCAAGATCGGCCAGGGGCTGGCGAGACCCAGTACTTC.

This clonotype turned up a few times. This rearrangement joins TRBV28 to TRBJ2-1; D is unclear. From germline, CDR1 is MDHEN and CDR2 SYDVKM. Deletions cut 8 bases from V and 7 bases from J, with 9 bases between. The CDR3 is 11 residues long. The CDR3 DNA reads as TGTGCCAGCGGCCTCTTAAATGAGCAGTTCTTC. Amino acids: CASGLLNEQFF. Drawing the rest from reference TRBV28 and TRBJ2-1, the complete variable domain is DVKVTQSSRYLVKRTGEKVFLECVQDMDHENMFWYRQDPGLGLRLIYFSYDVKMKEKGDIPEGYSVSREKKERFSLILESASTNQTSMYLCASGLLNEQFFGPGTRLTVL.

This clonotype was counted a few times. CDR3 protein: CASSKGDEQYF. CDR3 bases: TGTGCCAGCAGTAAGGGAGACGAGCAGTACTTC. The rearrangement joins TRBV6-6 to TRBJ2-7; TRBD2 might be the D (5 bases). This CDR3 region has 11 residues. The germline V gene has CDR1 MNHNY and CDR2 SVGAGI (reference sequence). Trimming cost V 5 bases and J 5 bases, with 7 bases left between them.

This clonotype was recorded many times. The CDR3 region is CASSSWGGPSKNIQYF. The CDR3 DNA sequence: TGTGCCAGCAGCTCGTGGGGGGGGCCGTCCAAAAACATTCAGTACTTC. The chain uses TRBV7-2 and TRBJ2-4; tentatively, D is TRBD2 (7 bases). This CDR3 is 16 amino acids long. Germline CDR1 SGHTA, CDR2 FQGNSA. Trimming stripped 4 bases from V and 2 bases from J, with 15 bases between.

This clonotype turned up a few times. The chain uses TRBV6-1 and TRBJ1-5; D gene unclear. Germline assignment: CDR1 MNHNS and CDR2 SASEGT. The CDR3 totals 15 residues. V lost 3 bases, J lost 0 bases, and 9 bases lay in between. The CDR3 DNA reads TGTGCCAGCAGTGAGACCGATTATAGCAATCAGCCCCAGCATTTT. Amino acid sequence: CASSETDYSNQPQHF.

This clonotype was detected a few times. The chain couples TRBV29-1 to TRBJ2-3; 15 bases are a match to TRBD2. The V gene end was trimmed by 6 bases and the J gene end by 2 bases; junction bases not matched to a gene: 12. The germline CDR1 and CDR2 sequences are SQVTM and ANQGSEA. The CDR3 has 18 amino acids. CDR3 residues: CSVAYPGLAGGNTDTQYF. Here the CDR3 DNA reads TGCAGCGTCGCATATCCGGGACTAGCGGGGGGAAACACAGATACGCAGTATTTT.

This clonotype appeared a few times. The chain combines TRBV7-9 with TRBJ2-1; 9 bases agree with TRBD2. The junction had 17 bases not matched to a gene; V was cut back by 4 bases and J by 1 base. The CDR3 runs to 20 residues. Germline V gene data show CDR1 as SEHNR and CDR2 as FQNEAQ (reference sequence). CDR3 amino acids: CASSSPFGVAGVPSYNEQFF. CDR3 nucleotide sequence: TGTGCCAGCAGCTCCCCCTTCGGGGTAGCGGGGGTTCCATCCTACAATGAGCAGTTCTTC.

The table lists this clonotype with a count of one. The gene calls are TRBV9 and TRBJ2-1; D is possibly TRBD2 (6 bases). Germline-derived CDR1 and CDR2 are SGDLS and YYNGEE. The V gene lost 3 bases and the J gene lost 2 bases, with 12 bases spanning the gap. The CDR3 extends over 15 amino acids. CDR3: CASSGRDAPYNEQFF. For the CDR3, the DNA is TGTGCCAGCAGCGGGCGGGATGCCCCCTACAATGAGCAGTTCTTC.

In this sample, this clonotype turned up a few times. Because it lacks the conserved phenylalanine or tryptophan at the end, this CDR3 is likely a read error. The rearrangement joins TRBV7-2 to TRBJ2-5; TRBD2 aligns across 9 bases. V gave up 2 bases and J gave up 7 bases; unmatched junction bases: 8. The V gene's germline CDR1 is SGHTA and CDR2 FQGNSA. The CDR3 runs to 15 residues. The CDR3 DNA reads TGTGCCAGCAGCTTATTCGCGGGAGGGGAGGGGACCCAGTACCTC. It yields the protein CASSLFAGGEGTQYL.

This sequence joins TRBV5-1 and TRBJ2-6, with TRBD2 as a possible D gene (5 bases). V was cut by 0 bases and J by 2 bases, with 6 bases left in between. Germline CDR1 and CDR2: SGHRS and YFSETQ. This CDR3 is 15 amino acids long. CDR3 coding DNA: TGCGCCAGCAGCTTGGCGGGGACTGGGGCCAACGTCCTGACTTTC. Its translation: CASSLAGTGANVLTF.

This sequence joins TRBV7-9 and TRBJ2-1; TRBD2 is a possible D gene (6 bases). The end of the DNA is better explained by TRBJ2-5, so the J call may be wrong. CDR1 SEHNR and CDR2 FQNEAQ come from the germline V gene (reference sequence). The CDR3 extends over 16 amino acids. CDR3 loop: CASSLGVGGILETQYF. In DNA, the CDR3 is TGTGCCAGCAGCTTAGGTGTTGGCGGGATTCTTGAGACCCAGTACTTC.

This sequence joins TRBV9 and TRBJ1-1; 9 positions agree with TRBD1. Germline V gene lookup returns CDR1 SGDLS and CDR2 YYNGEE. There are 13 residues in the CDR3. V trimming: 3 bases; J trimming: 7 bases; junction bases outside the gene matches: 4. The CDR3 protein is CASSGRQGVEAFF. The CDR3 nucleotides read TGTGCCAGCAGCGGCCGACAGGGGGTTGAAGCTTTCTTT.

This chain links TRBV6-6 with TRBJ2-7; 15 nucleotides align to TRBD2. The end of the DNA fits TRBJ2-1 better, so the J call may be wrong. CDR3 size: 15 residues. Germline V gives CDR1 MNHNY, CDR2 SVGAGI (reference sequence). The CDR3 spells CASRIGLAGGNEQFF. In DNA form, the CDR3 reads TGTGCCAGCAGAATCGGACTAGCGGGGGGGAATGAGCAGTTCTTC.

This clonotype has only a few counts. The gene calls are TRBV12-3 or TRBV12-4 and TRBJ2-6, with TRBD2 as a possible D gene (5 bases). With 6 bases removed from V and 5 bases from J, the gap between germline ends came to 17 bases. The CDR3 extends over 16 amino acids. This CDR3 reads CASSGLRDLRANVLTF. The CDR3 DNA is TGTGCCAGCAGCGGACTCAGAGATCTGAGGGCCAACGTCCTGACTTTC.

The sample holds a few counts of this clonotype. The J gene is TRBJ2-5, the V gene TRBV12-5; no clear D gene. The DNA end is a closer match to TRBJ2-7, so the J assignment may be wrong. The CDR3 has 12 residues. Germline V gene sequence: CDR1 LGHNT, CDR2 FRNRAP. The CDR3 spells CASGLKLNEQYF. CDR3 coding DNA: TGTGCTAGTGGTTTAAAACTCAACGAGCAGTACTTC.

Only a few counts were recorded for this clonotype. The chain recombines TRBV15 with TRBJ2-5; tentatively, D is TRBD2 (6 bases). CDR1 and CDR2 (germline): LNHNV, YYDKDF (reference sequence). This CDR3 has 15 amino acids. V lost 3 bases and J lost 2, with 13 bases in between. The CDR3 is CATSSGGGIQETQYF. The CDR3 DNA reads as TGTGCCACCAGCAGCGGCGGCGGGATTCAAGAGACCCAGTACTTC.

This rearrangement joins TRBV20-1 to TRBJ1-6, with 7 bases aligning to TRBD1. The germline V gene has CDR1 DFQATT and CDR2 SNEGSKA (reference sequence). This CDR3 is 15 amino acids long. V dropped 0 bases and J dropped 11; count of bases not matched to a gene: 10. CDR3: CSARDSAQGTAPLHF. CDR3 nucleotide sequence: TGCAGTGCTAGAGATAGTGCACAGGGGACGGCACCCCTCCACTTT.